The rows below give T cell receptor beta chains drawn from one sample of a study of CD8 T cells in Susac syndrome. MiXCR, applied by TCRdb to the immunoSEQ multiplex PCR reads, yields one record per CDR3 protein. The sample shows 150,000 to 200,000 distinct CDR3 sequences, about 94% of them seen only once. The sequenced sample was CD4+ T cells from PBMCs. The receptor source for this set is a human donor in good health. CDR3s include the opening cysteine and the closing phenylalanine or tryptophan. Fields, in order: D gene, clone size, J gene, V gene, CDR3 protein, CDR3 DNA. A D gene is named only where the DNA matches it firmly. For some rows the clone size is stated as once, few or many, or as a class when expanded; others skip it.

>TRBD1|.|TRBJ2-2|TRBV9
CASTPRDRGELFF
TGTGCCAGCACCCCAAGGGACAGGGGGGAGCTGTTTTTT
>TRBD1|.|TRBJ2-1|TRBV20-1
CSARVGTVTGGSYNEQFF
TGCAGTGCTAGAGTAGGCACGGTGACAGGGGGCTCCTACAATGAGCAGTTCTTC
>.|.|TRBJ1-3|TRBV3-1
CASSLRNTIYF
TGTGCCAGCAGCCTCAGAAACACCATATATTTT
>TRBD1|.|TRBJ1-5|TRBV7-2
CASSNRPGGGQPQHF
TGTGCCAGCAGCAACAGGCCAGGGGGAGGGCAGCCCCAGCATTTT
>TRBD2|.|TRBJ2-1|TRBV20-1
CSARGGLAGANEQFF
TGCAGTGCTAGAGGGGGACTAGCGGGGGCCAATGAGCAGTTCTTC
>TRBD1|.|TRBJ2-5|TRBV24-1
CATSDPLRDRSQETQYF
TGTGCCACCAGTGACCCACTTAGGGACAGAAGCCAGGAGACCCAGTACTTC
>TRBD1|.|TRBJ1-6|TRBV6-6
CASRGQDYSPLHF
TGTGCCAGCAGGGGACAGGACTATTCACCCCTCCACTTT
>TRBD2|.|TRBJ2-1|TRBV5-1
CASTPRTSSYNEQFF
TGCGCCAGCACCCCACGGACTAGCTCCTACAATGAGCAGTTCTTC
>.|.|TRBJ1-6|TRBV28
CASSSPHASPLHF
TGTGCCAGCAGTTCCCCTCATGCCTCACCCCTCCACTTT
>TRBD1|once|TRBJ2-5|TRBV30
CAWRPTGTGGRETQYF
TGTGCCTGGAGACCTACCGGGACAGGGGGAAGGGAGACCCAGTACTTC
>TRBD2|.|TRBJ2-1|TRBV18
CASSPALAGNNEQFF
TGTGCCAGCTCACCAGCACTAGCGGGGAACAATGAGCAGTTCTTC
>.|.|TRBJ2-5|TRBV7-2
CASSSRPETQYF
TGTGCCAGCAGCTCCAGGCCAGAGACCCAGTACTTC
>TRBD2|once|TRBJ2-3|TRBV20-1
CSARDRRLAVTDTQYF
TGCAGTGCTAGAGATCGGAGACTAGCGGTGACAGATACGCAGTATTTT
>.|.|TRBJ2-5|TRBV2
CASSENWKETQYF
TGTGCCAGCAGTGAGAACTGGAAAGAGACCCAGTACTTC
>.|.|TRBJ2-5|TRBV4-2
CASSQALGGQETQYF
TGTGCCAGCAGCCAAGCTCTGGGCGGACAAGAGACCCAGTACTTC
>.|.|TRBJ2-3|TRBV2
CASSEPYRRGLGTDTQYF
TGTGCCAGCAGTGAACCCTACCGCCGGGGATTGGGCACAGATACGCAGTATTTT
>.|.|TRBJ1-5|TRBV30
CAWSPDSFNQPQHF
TGTGCCTGGTCCCCGGACAGTTTCAATCAGCCCCAGCATTTT
>.|.|TRBJ1-5|TRBV5-1
CASSPRSPGEPQHF
TGCGCCAGCAGCCCAAGAAGCCCGGGAGAGCCCCAGCATTTT
>.|.|TRBJ2-7|TRBV7-9
CASSFSRGDEQYF
TGTGCCAGCAGCTTCTCCAGGGGAGACGAGCAGTACTTC
>.|.|TRBJ2-3|TRBV28
CASTSVRSTQYF
TGTGCCAGCACCTCGGTCCGGAGTACGCAGTATTTT
>.|.|TRBJ2-7|TRBV30
CAWSRTVTYEQYF
TGTGCCTGGAGTAGGACAGTCACCTACGAGCAGTACTTC
>.|.|TRBJ2-1|TRBV20-1
CSGGVDLYNEQFF
TGCAGTGGGGGGGTCGATCTTTACAATGAGCAGTTCTTC
>.|.|TRBJ1-1|TRBV12-3/TRBV12-4
CASSFKGEGEAFF
TGTGCCAGCAGTTTTAAGGGCGAGGGTGAAGCTTTCTTT
>.|.|TRBJ1-2|TRBV7-2
CASSPAMGPGGGYTF
TGTGCCAGCAGCCCGGCAATGGGGCCGGGGGGGGGCTACACCTTC
>.|.|TRBJ2-6|TRBV3-1
CASSQDVPGANVLTF
TGTGCCAGCAGCCAAGACGTGCCTGGGGCCAACGTCCTGACTTTC
>.|.|TRBJ1-2|TRBV6-2/TRBV6-3
CASSYWDTDGYTF
TGTGCCAGCAGTTACTGGGACACCGATGGCTACACCTTC
>.|.|TRBJ2-6|TRBV30
CAWSPHGAGANVLTF
TGTGCCTGGAGTCCACATGGAGCTGGGGCCAACGTCCTGACTTTC
>.|.|TRBJ2-3|TRBV12-3/TRBV12-4
CASSLSVQDTQYF
TGTGCCAGCAGTTTAAGTGTCCAGGATACGCAGTATTTT
>TRBD2|.|TRBJ2-7|TRBV3-1
CASSQTSGGPYEQYF
TGTGCCAGCAGCCAAACTAGCGGGGGACCCTACGAGCAGTACTTC
>.|.|TRBJ2-3|TRBV20-1
CSALRGDTQYF
TGCAGTGCCCTACGGGGAGATACGCAGTATTTT
>.|.|TRBJ2-5|TRBV28
CASSLSMEEYF
TGTGCCAGCAGTTTATCGATGGAGGAGTACTTC
>.|.|TRBJ1-2|TRBV4-3
CASSQEKVQGRYGYTF
TGCGCCAGCAGCCAAGAAAAGGTACAGGGAAGGTATGGCTACACCTTC
>.|.|TRBJ2-3|TRBV30
CAWSVGGTDTQYF
TGTGCCTGGAGTGTTGGGGGCACAGATACGCAGTATTTT
>.|.|TRBJ1-6|TRBV11-1
CASSLLLQGNSPLHF
TGTGCCAGCAGCTTACTTCTCCAGGGTAATTCACCCCTCCACTTT
>.|.|TRBJ1-1|TRBV3-1
CASSQVSEGRAFF
TGTGCCAGCAGCCAAGTATCGGAAGGGCGAGCTTTCTTT
>.|.|TRBJ2-1|TRBV20-1
CSASKNGGGYNEQFF
TGCAGTGCTAGCAAAAACGGGGGAGGATACAATGAGCAGTTCTTC
>.|.|TRBJ1-1|TRBV5-1
CASSLGPQGNTEAFF
TGCGCCAGCAGCTTGGGTCCCCAAGGGAACACTGAAGCTTTCTTT
>.|.|TRBJ2-5|TRBV27
CASRSQAQTQYF
TGTGCCAGCAGAAGCCAGGCGCAGACCCAGTACTTC
>.|few|TRBJ1-5|TRBV20-1
CSARVGSNQPQHF
TGCAGTGCTAGAGTCGGTAGCAATCAGCCCCAGCATTTT
>TRBD1|.|TRBJ1-1|TRBV20-1
CSARVGTGVLATFF
TGCAGTGCTAGAGTGGGGACAGGGGTTTTGGCGACTTTCTTT
>.|.|TRBJ2-1|TRBV4-3
CASSQGSDSYYEQFF
TGCGCCAGCAGCCAAGGTTCGGACAGTTACTATGAGCAGTTCTTC
>.|.|TRBJ2-3|TRBV9
CASSVSVRTDTQYF
TGTGCCAGCAGCGTTTCAGTTCGCACAGATACGCAGTATTTT
>.|.|TRBJ1-4|TRBV5-6
CASSPGVRKEKLFF
TGTGCCAGCAGCCCGGGAGTTAGGAAGGAAAAACTGTTTTTT
>.|.|TRBJ2-2|TRBV18
CASSPFSGTQLAGELFF
TGTGCCAGCTCACCCTTCTCCGGGACACAGCTGGCCGGGGAGCTGTTTTTT
>.|.|TRBJ1-2|TRBV6-6
CASSPGGAGGYTF
TGTGCCAGCAGTCCGGGGGGAGCAGGTGGCTACACCTTC
>.|.|TRBJ2-1|TRBV5-4
CASSLGLKSELGQFF
TGTGCCAGCAGCCTGGGACTGAAAAGCGAATTGGGGCAGTTCTTC